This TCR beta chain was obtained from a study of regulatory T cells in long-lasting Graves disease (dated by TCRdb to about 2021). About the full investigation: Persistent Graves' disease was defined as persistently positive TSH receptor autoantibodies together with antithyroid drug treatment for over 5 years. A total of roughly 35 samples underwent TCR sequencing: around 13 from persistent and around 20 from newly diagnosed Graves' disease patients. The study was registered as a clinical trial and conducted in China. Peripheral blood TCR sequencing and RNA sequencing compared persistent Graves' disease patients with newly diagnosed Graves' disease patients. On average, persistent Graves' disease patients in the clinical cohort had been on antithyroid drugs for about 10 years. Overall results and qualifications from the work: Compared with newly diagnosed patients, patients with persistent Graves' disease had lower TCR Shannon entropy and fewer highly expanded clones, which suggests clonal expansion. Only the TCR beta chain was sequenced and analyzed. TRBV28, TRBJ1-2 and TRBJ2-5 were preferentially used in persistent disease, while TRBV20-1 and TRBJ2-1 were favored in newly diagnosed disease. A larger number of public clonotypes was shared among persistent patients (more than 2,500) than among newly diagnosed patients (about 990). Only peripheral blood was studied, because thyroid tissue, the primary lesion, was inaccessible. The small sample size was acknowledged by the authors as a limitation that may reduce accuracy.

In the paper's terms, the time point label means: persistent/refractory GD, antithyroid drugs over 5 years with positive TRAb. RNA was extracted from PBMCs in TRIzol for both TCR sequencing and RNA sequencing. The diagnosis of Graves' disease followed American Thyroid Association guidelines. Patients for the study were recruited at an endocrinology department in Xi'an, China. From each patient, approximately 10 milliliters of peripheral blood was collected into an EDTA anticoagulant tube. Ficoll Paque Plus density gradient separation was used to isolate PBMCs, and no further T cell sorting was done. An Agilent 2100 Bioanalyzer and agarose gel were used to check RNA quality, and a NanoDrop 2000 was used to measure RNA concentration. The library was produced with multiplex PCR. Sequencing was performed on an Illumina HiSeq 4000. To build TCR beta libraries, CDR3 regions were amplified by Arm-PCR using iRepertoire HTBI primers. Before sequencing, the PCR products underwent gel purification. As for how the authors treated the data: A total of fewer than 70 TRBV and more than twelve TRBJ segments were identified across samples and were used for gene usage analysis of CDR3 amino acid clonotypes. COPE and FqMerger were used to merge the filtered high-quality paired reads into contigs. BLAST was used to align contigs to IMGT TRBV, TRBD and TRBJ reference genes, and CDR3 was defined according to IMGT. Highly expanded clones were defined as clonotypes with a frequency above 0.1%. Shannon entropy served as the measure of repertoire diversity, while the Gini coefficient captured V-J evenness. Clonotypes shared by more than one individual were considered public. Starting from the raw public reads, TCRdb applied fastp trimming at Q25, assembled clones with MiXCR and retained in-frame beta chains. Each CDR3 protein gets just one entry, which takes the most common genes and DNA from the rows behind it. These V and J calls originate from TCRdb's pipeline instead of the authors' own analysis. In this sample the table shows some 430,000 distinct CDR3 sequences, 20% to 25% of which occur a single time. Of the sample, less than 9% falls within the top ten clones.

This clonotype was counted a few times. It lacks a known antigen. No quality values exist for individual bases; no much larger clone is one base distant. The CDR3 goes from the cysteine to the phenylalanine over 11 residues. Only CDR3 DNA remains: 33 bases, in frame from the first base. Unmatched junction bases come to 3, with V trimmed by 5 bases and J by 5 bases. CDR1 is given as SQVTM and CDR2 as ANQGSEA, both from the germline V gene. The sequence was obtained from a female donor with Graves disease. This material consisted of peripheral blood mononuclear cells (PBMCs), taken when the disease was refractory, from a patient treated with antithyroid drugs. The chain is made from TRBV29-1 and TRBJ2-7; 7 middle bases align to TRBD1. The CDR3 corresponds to CSVTGAHEQYF. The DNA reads TGCAGCGTTACAGGGGCCCACGAGCAGTACTTC.